The sequence of this TCR beta chain was determined in a study of cytomegalovirus exposure and HLA in healthy donors. The PCR ran on 60 Vbeta and 13 Jbeta primers. Produced via immunoSEQ multiplex PCR; TCRdb's table is partial and in-frame only. The table gives roughly 100,000 clones; the top ten clones make up over 15% of it. Trimming shortened V by 5 bases and J by 7 bases, and 15 bases separated the two germline ends. This CDR3 has 14 residues. CDR1 is SGHTA, CDR2 FQGNSA, per germline. Study-level points and caveats: HLA alleles showed associations with 15,000 to 20,000 TCR beta sequences in a later analysis, at a 0.05 false discovery rate. Highest at DRB1 and lowest at HLA-C, TCR association rates differed among HLA loci in a later analysis. Data from an earlier analysis indicated that most TCR beta V segments were productive either about 90% or about 30% of the time.

Notes on this clone: The antigen remains unidentified.

Sequencing was carried out using PBMCs. This rearrangement joins TRBV7-2 to TRBJ1-5, with D maybe TRBD1 (6 bases). The receptor was derived from a man in his fifties or sixties in good health and CMV-seropositive. The CDR3 is CASSVQGTGQPQHF. As DNA, the CDR3 is TGTGCCAGCAGCGTCCAGGGGACGGGGCAGCCCCAGCATTTT.